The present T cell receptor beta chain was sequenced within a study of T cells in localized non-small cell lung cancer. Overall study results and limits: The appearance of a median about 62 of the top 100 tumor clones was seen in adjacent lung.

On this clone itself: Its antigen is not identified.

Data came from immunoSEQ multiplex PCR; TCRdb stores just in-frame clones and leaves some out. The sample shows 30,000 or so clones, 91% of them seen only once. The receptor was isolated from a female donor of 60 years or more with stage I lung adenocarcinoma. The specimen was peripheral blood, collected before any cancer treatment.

For the CDR3, the DNA is TGCGCCAGCAGCTTCATCCAGAGGTACCAAGAGACCCAGTACTTC. Residues: CASSFIQRYQETQYF. The rearrangement links TRBV5-1 to TRBJ2-5, with no clear D. Trimming pared 2 bases from V and 0 bases from J, leaving 11 bases between. This CDR3 is 15 amino acids long. Germline V gives CDR1 SGHRS, CDR2 YFSETQ.